The source of this T cell receptor beta chain is a study of T cells in Graves' hyperthyroidism and ophthalmopathy. This clonotype was seen many times. Its target is unknown. Over 18 months, lack of ophthalmopathy progression marked Graves' hyperthyroidism as stable. Study-wide points: Separation of ophthalmopathy from stable hyperthyroidism was achieved by a 13 V-J model.

There were TCR beta CDR3 regions amplified from RNA transcripts. The primer set for the first-round RT-PCR of the TCR CDR3 was HTBI. TCRdb reprocessed the multiplex PCR reads with MiXCR, giving one entry per CDR3 protein. The repertoire includes over 300,000 distinct CDR3 sequences, approximately 13% of them detected once, and about 10% sits in the top ten. Trimming took off 2 bases at V and 8 bases at J, with 14 bases between the two ends. Germline lookup yields CDR1 KGHDR and CDR2 SFDVKD. There are 14 residues in the CDR3. Sequencing was done on a sample of blood. This sequence originates from a woman aged 60-75 years with Graves' hyperthyroidism. The V gene is TRBV24-1, the J gene TRBJ1-2, with D unresolved. CDR3 sequence (DNA): TGTGCCACCAGTGATTCCGGACTGATGACGGGCTACACCTTC. Amino acid sequence: CATSDSGLMTGYTF.